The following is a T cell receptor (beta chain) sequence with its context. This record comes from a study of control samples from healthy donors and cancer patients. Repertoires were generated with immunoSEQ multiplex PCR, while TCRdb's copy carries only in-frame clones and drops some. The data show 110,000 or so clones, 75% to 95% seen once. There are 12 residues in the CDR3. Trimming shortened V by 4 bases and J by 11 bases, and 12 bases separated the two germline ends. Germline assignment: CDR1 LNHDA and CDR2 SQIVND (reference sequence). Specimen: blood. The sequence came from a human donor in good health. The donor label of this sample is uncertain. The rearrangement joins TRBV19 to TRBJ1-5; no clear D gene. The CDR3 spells CASSNPGWAQHF. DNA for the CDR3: TGTGCCAGTAGTAACCCCGGGTGGGCCCAGCATTTT. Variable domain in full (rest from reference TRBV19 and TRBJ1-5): DGGITQSPKYLFRKEGQNVTLSCEQNLNHDAMYWYRQDPGQGLRLIYYSQIVNDFQKGDIAEGYSVSREKKESFPLTVTSAQKNPTAFYLCASSNPGWAQHFGDGTRLSIL.